This T cell receptor (beta chain) comes out of a study of Graves' ophthalmopathy and Graves' hyperthyroidism. The germline V and J ends were trimmed by 7 bases and 5 bases, with 11 bases remaining between them. Germline CDR1 is SQVTM and CDR2 is ANQGSEA. The CDR3 extends over 11 amino acids. Amplification of TCR beta CDR3 regions used RNA transcripts. Amplification began with first-round RT-PCR using HTBI primers, then second-round multiplex PCR was performed. MiXCR, applied by TCRdb to the multiplex PCR reads, yields one record per CDR3 protein. The top ten hold roughly 2.3% of the sample, which has 400,000 or so distinct CDR3 sequences, roughly a sixth seen once. This clonotype was counted at least ten times.

This rearrangement joins TRBV29-1 to TRBJ1-2; no firm D call. Sequenced sample: peripheral blood. The clonotype comes from an adult woman with stable Graves' hyperthyroidism. Here the CDR3 reads CSGTGSYGYTF. The CDR3 bases are TGCAGCGGGACTGGAAGTTATGGCTACACCTTC.